The 18 T cell receptor beta chains given below trace back to one sample, sequenced in a study of post-analysis software for immune sequencing data. Their recognized antigens are unknown. Overall study findings and caveats: With TRBV5-6, TRBV5-1 and TRBV20-1 included, about five TRBV segments were more frequent in patients than in controls.

Prepared TCR beta cDNA libraries contained unique molecular identifiers. Using its own MiXCR run on the PCR reads, TCRdb lists one record per CDR3 protein. Among 550,000 to 700,000 distinct CDR3 sequences, 44% were seen once, and the ten largest hold roughly 1.7%. Sample: blood. These TCRs come from a girl between 10 and 17 years old with multiple sclerosis.

In this sample, this clonotype turned up once. In nucleotides, the CDR3 is TGCGCCAGCAGCTTGTCCCGGAGTGGGTACAATGAGCAGTTCTTC. Translated, it gives CASSLSRSGYNEQFF. V and J are TRBV5-1 and TRBJ2-1; no clear D gene. Trimming took off 1 base at V and 4 bases at J, with 12 bases between the two ends. The germline gives CDR1 SGHRS, CDR2 YFSETQ. The CDR3 is made up of 15 amino acids.

The rearrangement links TRBV12-3 or TRBV12-4 to TRBJ2-5; 11 positions agree with TRBD2. The better agreement between TRBJ2-7 and the DNA end casts doubt on the J call. The CDR3 has 16 amino acids. The CDR3 region has the DNA TGTGCCAGCAGTTTGGGACTAGCGGTCCTAACGGGCGAGCAGTACTTC. Encoded protein: CASSLGLAVLTGEQYF.

This clonotype has only a few counts. The rearrangement joins TRBV12-3 or TRBV12-4 to TRBJ2-5; 8 bases agree with TRBD2. The CDR3 is 15 residues long. V shed 4 bases and J 1 base; nucleotides not matched to a gene: 5. CDR3 coding DNA: TGTGCCAGCAGTTCAGGTGGACTAGCCCAAGAGACCCAGTACTTC. Its translation is CASSSGGLAQETQYF.

This chain uses TRBV5-1 with TRBJ1-6; D perhaps matches TRBD1 (5 bases). Germline lookup yields CDR1 SGHRS and CDR2 YFSETQ. V was pared by 4 bases and J by 11 bases, with 16 bases between. This CDR3 comprises 14 residues. CDR3 nucleotide sequence: TGCGCCAGCAGCCCAGGGACGCTCAGCGCACCCCTCCACTTT. Its protein is CASSPGTLSAPLHF.

This clonotype was counted between two and nine times. CDR3 bases: TGCAGTGCCACCGGGTTTTTCAGCTCCTACGAGCAGTACTTC. Its translation is CSATGFFSSYEQYF. The rearrangement uses TRBV20-1 and TRBJ2-7; unclear D gene. Germline V gene sequence: CDR1 DFQATT, CDR2 SNEGSKA (reference sequence). With 6 bases removed from V and 0 bases from J, the gap between germline ends came to 15 bases. The CDR3 has 14 amino acids.

This sequence joins TRBV12-3 or TRBV12-4 and TRBJ1-5; TRBD1 is a possible D gene (6 bases). V lost 6 bases, J lost 10 bases, and 13 bases lay in between. The CDR3 runs 12 residues. The chain's CDR3 is CASRGGAEPQHF. CDR3 DNA sequence: TGTGCCAGCAGGGGGGGGGCGGAACCCCAGCATTTT.

This clonotype was counted once. The chain is built from TRBV6-1 and TRBJ2-3; no clear D. The V gene lost 6 bases and the J gene lost 2 bases, with 24 bases spanning the gap. Germline V gene lookup returns CDR1 MNHNS and CDR2 SASEGT. The CDR3 consists of 18 residues. CDR3 in amino acids: CASRALATIFLNTDTQYF. CDR3 in DNA: TGTGCCAGCAGGGCACTGGCCACCATATTCCTCAACACAGATACGCAGTATTTT.

The chain recombines TRBV20-1 with TRBJ2-3; 8 bases align to TRBD2. The CDR3 extends over 16 amino acids. Per the germline V gene, CDR1 is DFQATT and CDR2 is SNEGSKA (reference sequence). The V gene end was trimmed by 0 bases and the J gene end by 6 bases; junction bases not matched to a gene: 11. CDR3 DNA sequence: TGCAGTGCTAGAGATCAAACAGCGGGAGTAGGGGATACGCAGTATTTT. This translates into CSARDQTAGVGDTQYF.

This sequence joins TRBV5-1 and TRBJ2-7; D remains unclear. V was cut by 0 bases and J by 3 bases, with 13 bases left in between. The CDR3 sequence is 15 residues long. Germline assignment: CDR1 SGHRS and CDR2 YFSETQ. The CDR3 DNA reads as TGCGCCAGCAGCTTGGCCGGGCGTAGGGACTACGAGCAGTACTTC. This translates into CASSLAGRRDYEQYF.

This clonotype appeared a few times. The chain links TRBV7-9 to TRBJ1-2, with D maybe TRBD1 (5 bases). CDR1 and CDR2 from the germline V gene are SEHNR and FQNEAQ (reference sequence). This CDR3 comprises 13 residues. V lost 5 bases and J lost 4, with 11 bases in between. The CDR3 loop is CASSPGLFYGYTF. CDR3 coding DNA: TGTGCCAGCAGCCCGGGACTGTTCTATGGCTACACCTTC. The full variable domain, its missing parts supplied by reference TRBV7-9 and TRBJ1-2, is DTGVSQNPRHKITKRGQNVTFRCDPISEHNRLYWYRQTLGQGPEFLTYFQNEAQLEKSRLLSDRFSAERPKGSFSTLEIQRTEQGDSAMYLCASSPGLFYGYTFGSGTRLTVV.

The chain recombines TRBV10-3 with TRBJ1-1; TRBD1 aligns across 11 bases. This CDR3 contains 13 residues. Germline V gene data show CDR1 as ENHRY and CDR2 as SYGVKD. With 8 bases clipped from V and 8 bases from J, the junction kept 7 bases outside the gene matches. In nucleotides, the CDR3 is TGTGCCATCGCTAGGGACAGGGGGGAAGAAGCTTTCTTT. Translated, it gives CAIARDRGEEAFF.

This clonotype was seen a handful of times. The rearrangement links TRBV4-2 to TRBJ1-1; 8 bases are a match to TRBD1. V was pared by 1 base and J by 4 bases, with 11 bases of the junction left unmatched. The CDR3 sequence is 17 residues long. Germline values: CDR1 LGHNA, CDR2 YNFKEQ. As DNA, the CDR3 is TGTGCCAGCAGCCAAGGGTTTGCAGGGGGCGTTGGCACTGAAGCTTTCTTT. Residues: CASSQGFAGGVGTEAFF.

This clonotype has just a few counts. Written as DNA, the CDR3 is TGCGCCAGCAGCCATGACAATGAAAAACTGTTTTTT. Its translation: CASSHDNEKLFF. The chain links TRBV4-1 to TRBJ1-4, with unresolved D. From germline, CDR1 is MGHRA and CDR2 YSYEKL. With 3 bases removed from V and 5 bases from J, the gap between germline ends came to 4 bases. CDR3 length equals 12 residues.

V gene TRBV6-1 combines with J gene TRBJ2-1; 11 nucleotides align to TRBD1. Trimming took 4 bases from V and 1 from J; bases not matched to a gene: 6. CDR1 is MNHNS and CDR2 is SASEGT in the germline V gene. The CDR3 runs to 17 residues. The CDR3 spells CASSARTGGLSYNEQFF. Written as DNA, the CDR3 is TGTGCCAGCAGTGCTAGGACAGGGGGCTTATCCTACAATGAGCAGTTCTTC.

The chain carries TRBV5-6 and TRBJ2-1; a possible D gene is TRBD2 (6 bases). The CDR3 covers 12 residues. CDR1 is SGHDT, CDR2 YYEEEE, per germline. Between the trimmed V and J ends, which lost 4 bases and 9 bases, there was a span of 11 bases. CDR3 nucleotide sequence: TGTGCCAGCAGCCTCCCGGAGGGTGAGCAGTTCTTC. It specifies CASSLPEGEQFF.

The chain has TRBV24-1 and TRBJ2-3; D gene unclear. Germline V gene sequence: CDR1 KGHDR, CDR2 SFDVKD. Trimming cost V 9 bases and J 3 bases, with 15 bases left between them. This CDR3 has 14 residues. The DNA of the CDR3 is TGTGCCACCGACCAGCCCGGCGGAACAGATACGCAGTATTTT. It encodes CATDQPGGTDTQYF.

CDR3 nucleotide sequence: TGTGCCAGCTGGACAGGGGGCGGCACAGATACGCAGTATTTT. Its protein product is CASWTGGGTDTQYF. The chain joins TRBV12-3 or TRBV12-4 to TRBJ2-3; 11 bases are shared with TRBD1. V shed 8 bases and J 1 base; nucleotides not matched to a gene: 2. This CDR3 contains 14 residues.

V is TRBV7-2 and J is TRBJ2-5; maybe TRBD1 (5 bases). From germline, CDR1 is SGHTA and CDR2 FQGNSA. The CDR3 is 14 residues long. V lost 7 bases and J 2 bases, leaving 14 bases between the germline ends. DNA of the CDR3: TGTGCCAGCATTCCTGGGGCTACACAAGAGACCCAGTACTTC. It is translated as CASIPGATQETQYF.